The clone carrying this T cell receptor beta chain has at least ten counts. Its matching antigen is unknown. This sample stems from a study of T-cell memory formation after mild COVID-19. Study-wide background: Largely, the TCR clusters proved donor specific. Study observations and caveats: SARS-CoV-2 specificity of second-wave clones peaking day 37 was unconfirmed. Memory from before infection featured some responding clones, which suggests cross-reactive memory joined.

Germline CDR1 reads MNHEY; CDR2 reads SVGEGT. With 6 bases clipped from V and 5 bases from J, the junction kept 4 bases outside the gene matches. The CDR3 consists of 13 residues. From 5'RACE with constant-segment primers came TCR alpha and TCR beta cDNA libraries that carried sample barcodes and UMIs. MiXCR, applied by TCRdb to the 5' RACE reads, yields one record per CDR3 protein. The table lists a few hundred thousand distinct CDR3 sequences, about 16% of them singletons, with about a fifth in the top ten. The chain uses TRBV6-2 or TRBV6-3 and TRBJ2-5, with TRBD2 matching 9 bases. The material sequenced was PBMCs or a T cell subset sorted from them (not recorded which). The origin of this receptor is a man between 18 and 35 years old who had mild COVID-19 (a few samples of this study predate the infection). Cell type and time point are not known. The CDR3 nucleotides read TGTGCCAGCAGGCGGGGGGGCTTTGAGACCCAGTACTTC. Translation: CASRRGGFETQYF.